Listed here are 14 T cell receptor beta chains from one sample, sequenced in a study of blood T cell repertoires in COVID-19. Profiled with immunoSEQ multiplex PCR; TCRdb holds only in-frame clones, not every one. Of about 210,000 clones listed, more than 75% are singletons. Sequenced material: peripheral blood. The receptors stem from a man in his 60s with acute or convalescent COVID-19.

J is TRBJ2-3 and V is TRBV25-1; 7 bases fit TRBD1. Trimming took 5 bases from V and 5 from J; bases not matched to a gene: 4. The CDR3 sequence is 13 residues long. Germline V gene sequence: CDR1 MGHDK, CDR2 SYGVNS. CDR3 amino acids: CASSKGAGDTQYF. CDR3 bases: TGTGCCAGCAGTAAGGGGGCTGGAGATACGCAGTATTTT. The full variable domain, in which reference TRBV25-1 and TRBJ2-3 provide the parts outside the CDR3, is EADIYQTPRYLVIGTGKKITLECSQTMGHDKMYWYQQDPGMELHLIHYSYGVNSTEKGDLSSESTVSRIRTEHFPLTLESARPSHTSQYLCASSKGAGDTQYFGPGTRLTVL.

This chain uses TRBV9 with TRBJ2-3; 11 bases line up with TRBD2. Germline V gene sequence: CDR1 SGDLS, CDR2 YYNGEE. The CDR3 contains 16 residues. The ends lost 3 bases at V and 4 bases at J; junction bases unmatched: 7. This CDR3 is CASSADSGRGSDTQYF. CDR3 in DNA: TGTGCCAGCAGCGCCGATAGCGGGAGGGGATCAGATACGCAGTATTTT.

V is TRBV12-3 or TRBV12-4 and J is TRBJ2-7; D may be TRBD1 (5 bases). The CDR3 is 13 amino acids. V was pared by 7 bases and J by 5 bases, with 15 bases between. The CDR3 loop reads CASTPRQSHEQYF. As DNA, the CDR3 is TGTGCCAGCACCCCCAGACAGAGCCACGAGCAGTACTTC.

Only a few counts were recorded for this clone. The V gene is TRBV6-5, the J gene TRBJ1-3; D is uncertain. This CDR3 spans 16 amino acids. Germline V CDR1 and CDR2: MNHEY, SVGAGI. V was trimmed by 0 bases and J by 0 bases, leaving 9 bases between them. CDR3 nucleotide sequence: TGTGCCAGCAGTTACTCGTTCAGAAGCTCTGGAAACACCATATATTTT. It encodes CASSYSFRSSGNTIYF.

The CDR3 DNA sequence: TGTGCCAGCATGGGGGCCGCAGAGACCCAGTACTTC. It yields the protein CASMGAAETQYF. V is TRBV2 and J is TRBJ2-5; maybe TRBD1 (6 bases). The CDR3 sequence is 12 residues long. V was cut by 7 bases and J by 4 bases, with 10 bases left in between. The germline gives CDR1 SNHLY, CDR2 FYNNEI.

V and J are TRBV15 and TRBJ2-1, with TRBD1 identical over 8 bases. The CDR3 loop spans 20 amino acids. The J segment lost 4 bases and the V segment lost 0 bases, leaving 17 bases of the junction unmatched. Germline V gene lookup returns CDR1 LNHNV and CDR2 YYDKDF (reference sequence). CDR3 sequence (DNA): TGTGCCACCAGCAGAGATTGGGGGACAGGTACCCGGAGGCGGTACAATGAGCAGTTCTTC. Protein sequence: CATSRDWGTGTRRRYNEQFF.

The J gene is TRBJ2-5, the V gene TRBV2; maybe TRBD1 (5 bases). V lost 4 bases, J lost 5 bases, and 11 bases lay in between. Germline loops: CDR1 SNHLY, CDR2 FYNNEI. The CDR3 is 13 amino acids. Here the CDR3 reads CASSAGWVETQYF. As DNA, the CDR3 is TGTGCCAGCAGTGCAGGGTGGGTGGAGACCCAGTACTTC.

The chain employs TRBV6-1 and TRBJ2-2; 8 bases line up with TRBD1. V shed 4 bases and J 2 bases; nucleotides not matched to a gene: 6. CDR3 length equals 16 residues. Germline CDR1 is MNHNS and CDR2 is SASEGT. CDR3 amino acids: CASSAGTGFNTGELFF. In nucleotides, the CDR3 is TGTGCCAGCAGTGCCGGGACAGGATTTAACACCGGGGAGCTGTTTTTT.

The V and J genes are TRBV6-5 and TRBJ1-6; 8 nucleotides match TRBD1. The germline CDR1 and CDR2 sequences are MNHEY and SVGAGI. The CDR3 contains 14 residues. V lost 7 bases to trimming and J lost 7 bases; unmatched junction nucleotides: 6. CDR3 sequence: CASNGGQGNSPLHF. In DNA form, the CDR3 reads TGTGCCAGCAACGGCGGACAGGGAAATTCACCCCTCCACTTT.

The chain is built from TRBV19 and TRBJ2-7; 10 nucleotides agree with TRBD1. This CDR3 has 14 amino acids. In germline, CDR1 is LNHDA, CDR2 SQIVND (reference sequence). J gave up 5 bases and V 6 bases, and 7 bases lay outside the gene matches. CDR3 DNA: TGTGCCAGTAGCAGGGGGGACAGGGGCCACGAGCAGTACTTC. This encodes CASSRGDRGHEQYF.

The genes are TRBV12-3 or TRBV12-4 and TRBJ1-5; tentatively, D is TRBD1 (6 bases). The CDR3 spans 13 residues. V lost 8 bases, J lost 4 bases, and 12 bases lay in between. Here the CDR3 reads CASGGMGNQPQHF. CDR3 bases: TGTGCCAGCGGGGGCATGGGGAATCAGCCCCAGCATTTT.

The chain couples TRBV7-2 to TRBJ1-6; D remains unclear. CDR1 is SGHTA and CDR2 is FQGNSA in the germline V gene. The CDR3 has 13 amino acids. Trimming removed 1 base from V and 18 bases from J, with 16 bases in between. DNA for the CDR3: TGTGCCAGCAGCTTAGATATGGCGGCAATCCCCCACTTT. It specifies CASSLDMAAIPHF.

Here the CDR3 reads CASSQRLSYSYEQYF. In nucleotides, the CDR3 is TGTGCCAGCAGTCAAAGACTATCTTACTCCTACGAGCAGTACTTC. This rearrangement joins TRBV6-5 to TRBJ2-7, with a possible D match to TRBD2 (5 bases). CDR1 is MNHEY, CDR2 SVGAGI, per germline. This CDR3 is 15 amino acids long. The V end was cut by 5 bases, the J end by 0 bases, with 14 bases between.

The rearrangement links TRBV2 to TRBJ2-5, with 11 bases lining up with TRBD2. J lost 4 bases, V lost 8 bases, and 6 bases had no gene match. In germline, CDR1 is SNHLY, CDR2 FYNNEI. The CDR3 length is 14 residues. The chain's CDR3 is CASQTSGGRETQYF. DNA of the CDR3: TGTGCCAGCCAAACTAGCGGGGGTCGAGAGACCCAGTACTTC. Full variable domain (rest looked up from reference TRBV2 and TRBJ2-5): EPEVTQTPSHQVTQMGQEVILRCVPISNHLYFYWYRQILGQKVEFLVSFYNNEISEKSEIFDDQFSVERPDGSNFTLKIRSTKLEDSAMYFCASQTSGGRETQYFGPGTRLLVL.